A selection of T cell receptor beta chains follows, all from one sample in a study of blood T cell repertoires in COVID-19. The assay was immunoSEQ multiplex PCR, and TCRdb's table has in-frame clones only and misses some. This sample has around 170,000 clones, with roughly 85% found just once. The sample consisted of peripheral blood. The receptors were gathered from a man aged 50-59 years with active or convalescent COVID-19. Both conserved end residues are part of each CDR3. The D gene is left open where the match is weak. For some rows the clone size is stated as once, few or many, or as a class when expanded; others skip it.

clone size	V gene	D gene	CDR3 length	J gene	CDR3 DNA	CDR3 protein
.	TRBV18	TRBD1	16	TRBJ1-2	TGTGCCAGCTCATCGTCCGGGACAGGGGGGGATTATGGCTACACCTTC	CASSSSGTGGDYGYTF
once	TRBV11-3	.	13	TRBJ2-7	TGTGCCAGCAGCTTATCCTCAGGGCGCGAGCAGTACTTC	CASSLSSGREQYF
once	TRBV29-1	.	13	TRBJ1-4	TGCAGCGTTGTTGGGGGTCCGGAGGGAAAACTGTTTTTT	CSVVGGPEGKLFF
few	TRBV24-1	TRBD1	16	TRBJ2-1	TGTGCCACCAGTGAACCTTCGGGACAGGACAACAATGAGCAGTTCTTC	CATSEPSGQDNNEQFF
.	TRBV5-4	TRBD2	17	TRBJ2-3	TGTGCCAGCAGCCTTCCCGGGACTAGCGGGGTCACAGATACGCAGTATTTT	CASSLPGTSGVTDTQYF
.	TRBV29-1	TRBD1	15	TRBJ2-1	TGCAGCGTCTCTTATACCGGGACAGCGTACAATGAGCAGTTCTTC	CSVSYTGTAYNEQFF
.	TRBV28	TRBD1	15	TRBJ1-1	TGTGCCAGCAGTTTCCGGGGACAGGGGGGGACTGAAGCTTTCTTT	CASSFRGQGGTEAFF
.	TRBV6-5	TRBD1	14	TRBJ1-4	TGTGCCAGCAGTCTTGGACAGGGTAATGAAAAACTGTTTTTT	CASSLGQGNEKLFF
.	TRBV29-1	.	14	TRBJ1-3	TGCAGCGTCGAAAGGGGGTCAGGCGGAAACACCATATATTTT	CSVERGSGGNTIYF
.	TRBV6-5	.	14	TRBJ1-2	TGTGCCAGCAGTTTAACTGACTCTAACTATGGCTACACCTTC	CASSLTDSNYGYTF
.	TRBV18	TRBD1	13	TRBJ1-2	TGTGCCAGCTCCGGACAGGGGAACTATGGCTACACCTTC	CASSGQGNYGYTF
.	TRBV6-5	TRBD1	14	TRBJ1-2	TGTGCCAGCAGCCCCGGGACAGGGCGGGGTGGCTACACCTTC	CASSPGTGRGGYTF
.	TRBV2	TRBD2	14	TRBJ2-2	TGTGCCAGCAGTGGTCTAGCGGGGGCCGGGGAGCTGTTTTTT	CASSGLAGAGELFF
few	TRBV2	.	14	TRBJ1-5	TGTGCCAGCAGTGAGCTAGGGTCGGGACAGCCCCAGCATTTT	CASSELGSGQPQHF
.	TRBV5-5	.	16	TRBJ2-2	TGTGCCAGCAGCTTGGCCGGGGTAGGAGTCACCGGGGAGCTGTTTTTT	CASSLAGVGVTGELFF